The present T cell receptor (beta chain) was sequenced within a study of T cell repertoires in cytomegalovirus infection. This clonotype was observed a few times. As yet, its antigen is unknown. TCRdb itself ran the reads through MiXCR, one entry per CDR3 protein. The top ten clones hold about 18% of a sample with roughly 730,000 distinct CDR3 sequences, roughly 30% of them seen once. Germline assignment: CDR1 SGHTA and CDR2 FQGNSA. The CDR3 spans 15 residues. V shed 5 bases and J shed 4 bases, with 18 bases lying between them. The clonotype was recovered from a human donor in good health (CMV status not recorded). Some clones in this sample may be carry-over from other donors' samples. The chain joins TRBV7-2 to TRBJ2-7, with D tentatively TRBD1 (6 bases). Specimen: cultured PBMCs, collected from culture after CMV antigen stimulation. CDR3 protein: CASSPKTGSSYEQYF. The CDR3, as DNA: TGTGCCAGCAGCCCAAAGACAGGCTCAAGTTACGAGCAGTACTTC.